This T cell receptor (beta chain) was identified in a study of glioma-infiltrating T cells. This clonotype was detected only once. Using RNA template, CDR3s of TCR alpha and beta were amplified with iRepertoire arm-PCR. TCRdb re-called the multiplex PCR reads with MiXCR, one entry per CDR3 protein. The sample lists more than 110,000 distinct CDR3 sequences, around 40% occurring once. Sequencing was carried out using glioma tissue, nonneoplastic brain tissue, or PBMCs (not recorded which). The TCR originated in a human donor with low-grade glioma or glioblastoma, undergoing nonglioma brain surgery, or in good health (not recorded which).

As DNA, the CDR3 is TGTGCCATCGATGGACTAGCGGGGACCACAGATACGCAGTATTTT. It codes for CAIDGLAGTTDTQYF. The V call is TRBV10-3, the J call TRBJ2-3, with 12 nucleotides matching TRBD2. The CDR3 runs 15 residues. The germline CDR1 and CDR2 sequences are ENHRY and SYGVKD. Trimming at V came to 8 bases and at J to 2 bases, leaving 5 bases not matched to a gene.